This T cell receptor (beta chain) was observed in a study of T-cell reconstitution after alpha-beta-depleted transplantation in children. Study-wide findings and caveats: Newly generated T cells supplied most T-cell counts and diversity one year post-transplant.

Germline CDR1 and CDR2: SGHRS and YFSETQ. This CDR3 is 16 amino acids long. Trimming cost V 4 bases and J 3 bases, with 20 bases left between them. It was with unique molecular identifiers that the TCRbeta library was prepared. Via MiXCR, TCRdb re-called the PCR reads, giving one row per CDR3 protein. This table has fewer than 150,000 distinct CDR3 sequences, 20% to 25% appearing once. Concerning this clonotype itself: The target antigen is unknown.

The sample in question was PBMCs, mostly from graft donor cells, obtained 180 days after TCRalphabeta/CD19-depleted stem cell transplant. The chain employs TRBV5-1 and TRBJ2-7; D is possibly TRBD2 (5 bases). This receptor was taken from a male patient aged 2-15 years who had a stem cell transplant for chronic granulomatous disease, so the T cells may come from the graft donor. The CDR3: CASSPTTRGRGYEQYF. The DNA of the CDR3 is TGCGCCAGCAGCCCTACGACGCGTGGGAGAGGCTACGAGCAGTACTTC. The full variable domain, completed using reference TRBV5-1 and TRBJ2-7, is KAGVTQTPRYLIKTRGQQVTLSCSPISGHRSVSWYQQTPGQGLQFLFEYFSETQRNKGNFPGRFSGRQFSNSRSEMNVSTLELGDSALYLCASSPTTRGRGYEQYFGPGTRLTVT.